What follows is one T cell receptor beta chain and its context. Its antigen is unknown. CDR1 is SGHAT, CDR2 FQNNGV, per germline. V lost 1 base and J lost 0, with 16 bases in between. The CDR3 has 19 residues. Data came from immunoSEQ multiplex PCR; TCRdb stores just in-frame clones and leaves some out. The repertoire holds about 220,000 clones, 80% to 95% seen once, with around 1.1% in the top ten. This entry is derived from a study of cytomegalovirus exposure and HLA in healthy donors. Study-level background: A subsequent analysis stated that the 120 or so validation repertoires were run on the same platform as the approximately 700 first-cohort repertoires.

Whole-study results and caveats: In the 120 or so validation repertoires, about 95% of cluster scores exceeded 0, per a later analysis.

The rearrangement uses TRBV11-2 and TRBJ1-6, with D perhaps TRBD1 (5 bases). This sequence originates from a woman under 30 in good health and CMV-seronegative. Source material: PBMCs. CDR3 amino acids: CASSLGGGLGSSYNSPLHF. CDR3 sequence (DNA): TGTGCCAGCAGCTTAGGCGGGGGGTTAGGGAGCTCCTATAATTCACCCCTCCACTTT.